Below, 5 T cell receptor beta chains from the same sample are listed, as sequenced in a study of blood T cell repertoires in COVID-19. Clones were sequenced by immunoSEQ multiplex PCR, and TCRdb holds only the in-frame ones, with some missing. Of fewer than 250,000 clones detected, more than 70% appear once; the ten largest clones hold about 8.9%. Sequences were obtained from peripheral blood. These TCRs come from a woman aged 45-59 years with acute or convalescent COVID-19.

This clone was counted many times. The genes are TRBV14 and TRBJ1-6; D not resolved. V was shortened by 2 bases and J by 10 bases, with 9 bases between the two germline ends. The length of the CDR3 is 13 residues. Germline V gene sequence: CDR1 SGHDN, CDR2 FVKESK. The CDR3 DNA follows: TGTGCCAGCAGCCAAACGTTGCAGTCACCCCTCCACTTT. Translating gives CASSQTLQSPLHF.

This chain uses TRBV28 with TRBJ1-2, with 9 bases that match TRBD1. The V gene end was trimmed by 3 bases and the J gene end by 6 bases; junction bases not matched to a gene: 8. The CDR3 is made up of 15 amino acids. Per the germline V gene, CDR1 is MDHEN and CDR2 is SYDVKM. The CDR3 loop reads CASSFIPGQGHGYTF. The CDR3 nucleotides are TGTGCCAGCAGTTTCATCCCGGGACAGGGACATGGCTACACCTTC.

This rearrangement joins TRBV28 to TRBJ1-5, with a weak D call TRBD1 (5 bases). Germline V gives CDR1 MDHEN, CDR2 SYDVKM. The V end lost 3 bases, the J end lost 2 bases, and 14 bases lay between the germline ends. The CDR3 is 16 amino acids. The CDR3 DNA reads TGTGCCAGCAGTTTGGTGCAGGGTCAAGGCAATCAGCCCCAGCATTTT. Protein product: CASSLVQGQGNQPQHF.

This sequence joins TRBV19 and TRBJ1-5; D may be TRBD1 (6 bases). Germline lookup yields CDR1 LNHDA and CDR2 SQIVND (reference sequence). This CDR3 has 14 residues. The germline V and J ends were trimmed by 8 bases and 0 bases, with 11 bases remaining between them. For the CDR3, the DNA is TGTGCCAGTGAGGCAGGGGATAGCAATCAGCCCCAGCATTTT. Translating gives CASEAGDSNQPQHF.

This chain connects TRBV6-5 to TRBJ2-7; the D is unclear. Germline CDR1 reads MNHEY; CDR2 reads SVGAGI. This CDR3 contains 13 residues. Trimming removed 8 bases from V and 2 bases from J, with 13 bases in between. CDR3 sequence: CASYDLVPYEQYF. The CDR3 DNA is TGTGCCAGCTACGACCTAGTCCCCTACGAGCAGTACTTC.